This TCR beta chain was documented in a study of T cells after yellow fever vaccination. Study details: SMART-Seq v4 Ultra Low Input served to prepare low-cell-number fractions.

As concerns this clonotype: Its target is not known.

Trimming removed 3 bases from V and 4 bases from J; junction bases left unmatched: 5. Germline CDR1 is KGHDR and CDR2 is SFDVKD. The CDR3 runs 15 residues. Study-level points and caveats: Clonotypes found in both CD4 and CD8 compartments made up a small share. Although the secondary response was weaker, it peaked faster, at day 5 versus 15.

TCR cDNA was made by 5'RACE template switching, adding a universal primer site and UMIs. MiXCR, applied by TCRdb to the 5' RACE reads, yields one record per CDR3 protein. The data contain 280,000 or so distinct CDR3 sequences, around 9.3% of them singletons. The chain is built from TRBV24-1 and TRBJ2-5, with 9 bases fitting TRBD1. The sequences come from CD4+ T cells sorted from PBMCs, collected 5 days after the yellow fever booster vaccination. The sequence derives from a man aged 18 to 29 who received the YFV17D yellow fever vaccine. CDR3 amino acids: CATSDPRTGAETQYF. As DNA, the CDR3 is TGTGCCACCAGTGATCCCCGGACAGGGGCAGAGACCCAGTACTTC.